This TCR beta chain appears in the sequencing data of a study of blood T cell repertoires in COVID-19. Study context: The United States, Italy and Spain were the sources of the acute and convalescent COVID-19 samples.

There are 15 residues in the CDR3. Data came from immunoSEQ multiplex PCR; TCRdb stores just in-frame clones and leaves some out. Here the sample spans 450,000 to 600,000 clones, roughly nine tenths being singletons. Sequencing was carried out using PBMCs or T cells enriched from blood (not recorded which). The chain carries TRBV21-1 and TRBJ1-5; the table's D call, TRBD1, has no DNA check behind it. TRBV21-1 is a pseudogene segment. This receptor was taken from a woman in her late teens or twenties who had recovered from COVID-19. The CDR3 sequence is CASSNLTAPNQPQHF. CDR3 in DNA: TGTGCCAGCAGCAATTTGACAGCGCCCAATCAGCCCCAGCATTTT.